This T cell receptor beta chain was identified during a study of T cell changes during pregnancy in multiple sclerosis. The protocol was immunoSEQ multiplex PCR, while the TCRdb copy is restricted to in-frame clones and leaves out a portion. Among around 97,000 clones, about nine tenths were seen once, and the ten largest hold around 0.79%. Germline CDR1 reads SGHTA; CDR2 reads FQGNSA. With 5 bases removed from V and 8 bases from J, the gap between germline ends came to 19 bases. The CDR3 contains 15 residues. This specimen consisted of peripheral blood, obtained in the second trimester of pregnancy. This TCR came from a female donor in good health, enrolled as a control in a pregnancy study. The chain joins TRBV7-2 to TRBJ2-1; TRBD2 might be the D (6 bases). The CDR3: CASSQYGSSVYEQFF. The CDR3 nucleotides are TGTGCCAGCAGCCAATATGGTTCTAGCGTCTATGAGCAGTTCTTC.